Included here is one TCR beta chain sequence, with context. This CDR3 is built from 15 residues. The V gene's germline CDR1 is DFQATT and CDR2 SNEGSKA (reference sequence). The J segment lost 7 bases and the V segment lost 6 bases, leaving 13 bases of the junction unmatched. The sample belongs to a study of Graves' ophthalmopathy and Graves' hyperthyroidism. CDR3 regions of TCR beta were amplified from RNA transcripts. HTBI primers were employed in first-round RT-PCR, then a second-round multiplex PCR followed. In TCRdb, the multiplex PCR reads were re-called with MiXCR into one record per CDR3 protein. The sample includes about 39,000 distinct CDR3 sequences, approximately 50% of them seen just once.

Material for sequencing was peripheral blood. The sequence was obtained from an adult woman with stable Graves' hyperthyroidism. The chain has TRBV20-1 and TRBJ2-7; TRBD2 matches 12 bases. CDR3: CSAEGSSGRAEEQYF. CDR3 coding DNA: TGCAGTGCCGAGGGGTCTAGCGGGAGGGCCGAAGAGCAGTACTTC.